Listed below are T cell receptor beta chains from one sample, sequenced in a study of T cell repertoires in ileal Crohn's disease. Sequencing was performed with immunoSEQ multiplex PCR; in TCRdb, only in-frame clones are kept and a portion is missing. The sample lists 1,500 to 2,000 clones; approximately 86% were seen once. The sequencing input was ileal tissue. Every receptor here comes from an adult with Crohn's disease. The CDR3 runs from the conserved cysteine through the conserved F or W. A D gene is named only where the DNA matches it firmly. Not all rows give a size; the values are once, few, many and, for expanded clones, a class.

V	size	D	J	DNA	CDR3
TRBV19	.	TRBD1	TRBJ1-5	TGTGCCACCAGGGGACAGTACAATCAGCCCCAGCATTTT	CATRGQYNQPQHF
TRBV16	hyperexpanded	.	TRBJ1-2	TGTGCCAGCAGCCCCAGTCCGCGATCGGATGGCTACACCTTC	CASSPSPRSDGYTF
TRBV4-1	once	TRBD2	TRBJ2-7	TGCGCCAGCAGCCCTTTAGCGGGAGGGCCCCACGAGCAGTACTTC	CASSPLAGGPHEQYF
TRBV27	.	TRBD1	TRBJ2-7	TGTGCCAGCAGTAAAGGGGGCATCGGTTTCGGCGAGCAGTACTTC	CASSKGGIGFGEQYF
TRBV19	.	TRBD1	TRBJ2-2	TGTGCCAGTACATGGACAGGGCGGACCGGGGAGCTGTTTTTT	CASTWTGRTGELFF
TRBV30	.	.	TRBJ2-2	TGTGCCTGGACCGACAGCCCGGCCGGGGAGCTGTTTTTT	CAWTDSPAGELFF
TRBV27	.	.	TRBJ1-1	TGTGCCAGCGGGACCCCAGGCGGATACACTGAAGCTTTCTTT	CASGTPGGYTEAFF
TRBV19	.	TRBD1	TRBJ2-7	TGTGCCAGTAGTGGGGGGACAGGGGGGTTCTCCTACGAGCAGTACTTC	CASSGGTGGFSYEQYF
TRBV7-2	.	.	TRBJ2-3	TGTGCCAGCAGCTTAAAAGGCACAGATACGCAGTATTTT	CASSLKGTDTQYF
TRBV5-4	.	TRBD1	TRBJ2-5	TGTGCCAGCAGCTCCGAGGGGGCCTTTCAAGAGACCCAGTACTTC	CASSSEGAFQETQYF
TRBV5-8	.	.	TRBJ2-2	TGTGCCAGCAGCCCTCAGACAGACGCCGGGGAGCTGTTTTTT	CASSPQTDAGELFF
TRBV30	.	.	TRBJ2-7	TGTGCCTGGAGTGTAGGTCGGAACTACGAGCAGTACTTC	CAWSVGRNYEQYF
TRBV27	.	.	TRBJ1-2	TGTGCCAGCACCCGTCAGGGCTACACCTTC	CASTRQGYTF
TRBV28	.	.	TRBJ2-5	TGTGCCAGCAGGGCCACTACCGTTTTGGACCCTCATCCAGAGACCCAGTACTTC	CASRATTVLDPHPETQYF
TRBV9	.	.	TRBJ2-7	TGTGCCAGCAGCGTAAACTCAAACTACGAGCAGTACTTC	CASSVNSNYEQYF
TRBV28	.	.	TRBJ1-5	TGTGCCAGCAGTTCACATGAGAGCCAGCCCCAGCATTTT	CASSSHESQPQHF
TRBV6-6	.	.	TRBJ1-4	TGTGCCAGCAGCCGCGACTATAATGAAAAACTGTTTTTT	CASSRDYNEKLFF
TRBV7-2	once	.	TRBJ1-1	TGTGCCAGCAGCTGGACAGTGCAGAACACTGAAGCTTTCTTT	CASSWTVQNTEAFF
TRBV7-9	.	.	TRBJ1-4	TGTGCCAGCAGCGACCGACTGAATGAAAAACTGTTTTTT	CASSDRLNEKLFF
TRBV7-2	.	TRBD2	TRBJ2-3	TGTGCCAGCAGCATCCAACTAGCGGGAGGGCAGGCGCAGTATTTT	CASSIQLAGGQAQYF
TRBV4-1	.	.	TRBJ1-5	TGCGCCAGCAGCCAAGAAAAAACAGGGTTCGGTCAGCCCCAGCATTTT	CASSQEKTGFGQPQHF
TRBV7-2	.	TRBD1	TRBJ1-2	TGTGCCAGCAGCCCCCGGACAGGGTCCCAATATGGCTACACCTTC	CASSPRTGSQYGYTF
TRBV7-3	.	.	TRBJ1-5	TGTGCCAGCAGCTCCCACCCGGGTCAGCCCCAGCATTTT	CASSSHPGQPQHF
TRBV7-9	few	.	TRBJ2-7	TGTGCCAGCAGCTTAGATCCAGAGATCGAGCAGTACTTC	CASSLDPEIEQYF
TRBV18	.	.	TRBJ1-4	TGTGCCAGCTCACCCCCTTTGGGACGGCGCGCAACTAATGAAAAACTGTTTTTT	CASSPPLGRRATNEKLFF
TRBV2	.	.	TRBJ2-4	TGTGCCAGCAGTGGCCGACAGTCCGGGAGACTTCGCATTCAGTACTTC	CASSGRQSGRLRIQYF
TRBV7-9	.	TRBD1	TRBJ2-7	TGTGCCAGCAGCCACACGGACAGGAAAGACGAGCAGTACTTC	CASSHTDRKDEQYF
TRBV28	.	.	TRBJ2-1	TGTGCCAGCAGTCTATCCGGGACTGCGCTTTCCAATGAGCAGTTCTTC	CASSLSGTALSNEQFF
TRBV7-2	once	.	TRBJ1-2	TGTGCCAGCAGCCCAGGACTGTTCTATGGCTACACCTTC	CASSPGLFYGYTF
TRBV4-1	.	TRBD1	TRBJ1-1	TGCGCCAGCAGCCATATGGACAGGGGAACTGAAGCTTTCTTT	CASSHMDRGTEAFF
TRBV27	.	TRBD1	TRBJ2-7	TGTGCCAGCTCAGGGGGCCTAAGCTCCTACGAGCAGTACTTC	CASSGGLSSYEQYF
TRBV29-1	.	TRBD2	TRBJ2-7	TGCAGCGTTGAAAACTCCGGGGGGTTCGGGGCCTACGAGCAGTACTTC	CSVENSGGFGAYEQYF
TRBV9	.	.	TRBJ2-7	TGTGCCAGCAGCGGGGGGACCACCTACGAGCAGTACTTC	CASSGGTTYEQYF
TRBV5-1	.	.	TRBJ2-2	TGCGCCAGCAGCTTGGAGGTCTTCGGCACCGGGGAGCTGTTTTTT	CASSLEVFGTGELFF
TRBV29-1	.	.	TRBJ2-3	TGCAGCGTCGCCGGGACTCCCCTTAGCACAGATACGCAGTATTTT	CSVAGTPLSTDTQYF
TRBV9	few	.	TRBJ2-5	TGTGCCAGCAGCGTAGCTCTCCTCGGCAGTGGGACCCAGTACTTC	CASSVALLGSGTQYF
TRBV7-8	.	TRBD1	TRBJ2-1	TGTGCCAGCAGCTTCACAGGGGATCCTGGCCATGAGCAGTTCTTC	CASSFTGDPGHEQFF
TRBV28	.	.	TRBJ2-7	TGTGCCAGCAGTTTAGCATCCTACGAGCAGTACTTC	CASSLASYEQYF
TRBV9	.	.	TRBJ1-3	TGTGCCAGCCAGGCGGGCGGGGGAAGGGGCACAACGGACCTCTCTGGAAACACCATATATTTT	CASQAGGGRGTTDLSGNTIYF
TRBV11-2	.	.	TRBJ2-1	TGTGCCAGCAGCTTAGTAGGGGGGGAAGGGCCTAGGTCCTACAATGAGCAGTTCTTC	CASSLVGGEGPRSYNEQFF
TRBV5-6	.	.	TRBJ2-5	TGTGCCAGCAGCTTGGTGGGGGAGACCCAGTACTTC	CASSLVGETQYF
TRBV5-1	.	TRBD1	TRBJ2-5	TGCGCCAGCAGCTGGACAGGGGGCTTGATGGAGACCCAGTACTTC	CASSWTGGLMETQYF
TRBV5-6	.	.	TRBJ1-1	TGTGCCAGCAGCCTCCTATACACTGAAGCTTTCTTT	CASSLLYTEAFF
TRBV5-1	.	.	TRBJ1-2	TGCGCCAGCAGCTTGGCCTGGGACCCCAACTATGGCTACACCTTC	CASSLAWDPNYGYTF
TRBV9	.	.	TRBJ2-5	TGTGCCAGCAGCGAGGGGCAGATCTTCCAAGAGACCCAGTACTTC	CASSEGQIFQETQYF
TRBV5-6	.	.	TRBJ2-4	TGTGCCAGCAGCTTGCTTGCGACTAGGCCCCACATTCAGTACTTC	CASSLLATRPHIQYF
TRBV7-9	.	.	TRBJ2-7	TGTGCCAGCAGCCCCGGCAGGGAGGTTATTCGGCAGTACTTC	CASSPGREVIRQYF
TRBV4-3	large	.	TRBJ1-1	TGCGCCAGCAGCCAAGAATTCTCCCCCGCCAAGAACACTGAAGCTTTCTTT	CASSQEFSPAKNTEAFF